This T cell receptor beta chain was retrieved from a study of radiation and T cells in renal cell carcinoma. Study-wide points: In blood, top tumor clones expanded by 2 weeks, shrinking by 4.

Germline-derived CDR1 and CDR2 are SGHRS and YFSETQ. Deletions cut 2 bases from V and 3 bases from J, with 9 bases between. The length of the CDR3 is 13 residues. Time point noted: blood 4 weeks post-SBRT, at nephrectomy. Treatment specified: 15 Gy SBRT to primary tumor, nephrectomy 4 weeks later. Nephrectomy followed 15 Gy stereotactic body radiation by 4 weeks. Comments on this clone: Its antigen remains unknown.

Generated by immunoSEQ multiplex PCR, the TCRdb table keeps only in-frame clones and is missing some. The data contain around 64,000 clones, 70% to 80% of them seen just once; the ten biggest clones take up about 6.3%. The sample was blood, taken from a patient whose treatment included radiotherapy and nephrectomy. The sequence was obtained from a man aged 55 to 70 with renal cell carcinoma. The chain has TRBV5-1 and TRBJ2-7; D is undetermined. Here the CDR3 reads CASSFMEGYEQYF. CDR3 bases: TGCGCCAGCAGCTTTATGGAAGGCTACGAGCAGTACTTC. Supplemented by reference TRBV5-1 and TRBJ2-7, the full variable domain reads KAGVTQTPRYLIKTRGQQVTLSCSPISGHRSVSWYQQTPGQGLQFLFEYFSETQRNKGNFPGRFSGRQFSNSRSEMNVSTLELGDSALYLCASSFMEGYEQYFGPGTRLTVT.